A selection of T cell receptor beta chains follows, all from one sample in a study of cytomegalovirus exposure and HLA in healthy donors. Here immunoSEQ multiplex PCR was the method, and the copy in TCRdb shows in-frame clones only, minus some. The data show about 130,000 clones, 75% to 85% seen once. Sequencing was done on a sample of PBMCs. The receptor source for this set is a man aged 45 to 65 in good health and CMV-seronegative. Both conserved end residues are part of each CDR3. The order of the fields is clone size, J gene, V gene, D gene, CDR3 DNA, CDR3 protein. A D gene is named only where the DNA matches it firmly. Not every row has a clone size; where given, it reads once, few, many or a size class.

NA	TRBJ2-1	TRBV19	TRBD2	TGTGCCAGTAGGATGGTAGCGGGGGACAATGAGCAGTTCTTC	CASRMVAGDNEQFF
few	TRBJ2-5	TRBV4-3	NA	TGCGCCAGCAGCCCCAACCAGGGTCAAGAGACCCAGTACTTC	CASSPNQGQETQYF
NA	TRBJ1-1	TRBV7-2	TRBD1	TGTGCCAGCAGCTTAAGACAGGGGCCCAGTATAGCTTTCTTT	CASSLRQGPSIAFF
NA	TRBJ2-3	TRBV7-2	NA	TGTGCCAGCAGCTTACGGGGGTTGGGCACGGATACGCAGTATTTT	CASSLRGLGTDTQYF
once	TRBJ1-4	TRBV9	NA	TGTGCCAGCAGCGTATCGACTCCTCCCTATAATGAAAAACTGTTTTTT	CASSVSTPPYNEKLFF
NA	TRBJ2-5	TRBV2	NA	TGTGCCAGCAGTCTGACGGACATTACGGGAGAGACCCAGTACTTC	CASSLTDITGETQYF
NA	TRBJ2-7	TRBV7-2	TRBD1	TGTGCCAGCAGCTTAGGGGCCTCCGGGACAGTCTACGAGCAGTACTTC	CASSLGASGTVYEQYF
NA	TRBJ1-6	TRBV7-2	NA	TGTGCCAGCAGCTTGCAAGATAGTTCACCCCTCCACTTT	CASSLQDSSPLHF
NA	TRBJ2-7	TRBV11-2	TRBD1	TGTGCCAGCAGCCGAGACAGGGGCGAGCAGTACTTC	CASSRDRGEQYF
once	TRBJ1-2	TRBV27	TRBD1	TGTGCCAGCCGACAGGGGGCTGTTGGCTACACCTTC	CASRQGAVGYTF
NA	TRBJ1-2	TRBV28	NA	TGTGCCAGCAGTAAACTTAGGGGTGTTGGCTACACCTTC	CASSKLRGVGYTF
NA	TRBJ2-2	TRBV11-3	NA	TGTGCCAGCAGCCTTGACCTGCGGGACACCGGGGAGCTGTTTTTT	CASSLDLRDTGELFF
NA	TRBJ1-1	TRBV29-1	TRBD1	TGCAGCACACTGCGGGACAGCCGGCGGAACACTGAAGCTTTCTTT	CSTLRDSRRNTEAFF
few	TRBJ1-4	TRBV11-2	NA	TGTGCCAGCAGCGTCCGACAGGTGTATGAAAAACTGTTTTTT	CASSVRQVYEKLFF
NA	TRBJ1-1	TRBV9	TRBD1	TGTGCCAGCAGCGTAGCTGGGACAGCGAACACTGAAGCTTTCTTT	CASSVAGTANTEAFF
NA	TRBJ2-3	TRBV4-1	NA	TGCGCCAGCAGCCAAGTAGGGGGGGGGCCGGATACGCAGTATTTT	CASSQVGGGPDTQYF
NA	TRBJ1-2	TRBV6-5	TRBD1	TGTGCCAGCAGTTACTCGTTGACAGGGACTCTAGATGGCTACACCTTC	CASSYSLTGTLDGYTF
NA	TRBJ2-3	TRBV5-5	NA	TGTGCCAGCAGCTCGTGGGACTGGGAGTATTTT	CASSSWDWEYF
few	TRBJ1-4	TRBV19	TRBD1	TGTGCCAGTAGTAGAGGGGGACAGGATAATGAAAAACTGTTTTTT	CASSRGGQDNEKLFF
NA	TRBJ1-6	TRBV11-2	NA	TGTGCCAGCAGCTTAGTCAATTCACTCCTCCACTTT	CASSLVNSLLHF
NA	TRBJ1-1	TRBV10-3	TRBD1	TGTGCCATCAGTGAGGCCGGGACAGGGGTCACTGAAGCTTTCTTT	CAISEAGTGVTEAFF
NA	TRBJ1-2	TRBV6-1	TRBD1	TGTGCCAGCAGTGCCGACAGGGGTCGTAACTATGGCTACACCTTC	CASSADRGRNYGYTF
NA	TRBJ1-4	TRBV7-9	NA	TGTGCCAGCAGTCCCCGTGGGGGGTTGGTCGAAAAACTGTTTTTT	CASSPRGGLVEKLFF
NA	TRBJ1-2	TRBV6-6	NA	TGTGCCAGCACACCAGGGGCCGACCTTGTCTATGGCTACACCTTC	CASTPGADLVYGYTF
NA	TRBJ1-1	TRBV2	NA	TGTGCCAGCAGTCTCGGGACTGAAGCTTTCTTT	CASSLGTEAFF
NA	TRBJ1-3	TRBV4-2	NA	TGTGCCAGCAGCCCAGAGCGGGGAAACACCATATATTTT	CASSPERGNTIYF
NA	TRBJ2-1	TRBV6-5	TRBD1	TGTGCCAGCAGTGGGGGGGACAGGGCCTACAATGAGCAGTTCTTC	CASSGGDRAYNEQFF
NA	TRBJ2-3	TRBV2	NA	TGTGCCAGCAGGGAGCTAGAGGGGGGGTTGTTCGATACGCAGTATTTT	CASRELEGGLFDTQYF